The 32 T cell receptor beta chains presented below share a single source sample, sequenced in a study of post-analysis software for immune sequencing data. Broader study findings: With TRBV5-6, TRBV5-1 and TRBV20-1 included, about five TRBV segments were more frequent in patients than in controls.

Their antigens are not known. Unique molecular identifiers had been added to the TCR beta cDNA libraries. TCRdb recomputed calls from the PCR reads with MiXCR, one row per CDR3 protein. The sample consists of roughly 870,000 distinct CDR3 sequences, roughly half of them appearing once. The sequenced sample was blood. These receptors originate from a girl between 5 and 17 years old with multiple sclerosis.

As DNA, the CDR3 is TGTGCCAGCAGCGGCTCGGCTATGGGGGCCGGGGAGCTGTTTTTT. Translation: CASSGSAMGAGELFF. The chain joins TRBV7-8 to TRBJ2-2; D may match TRBD1 or TRBD2 (5 bases each). In germline, CDR1 is SGHVS, CDR2 FQNEAQ. There are 15 residues in the CDR3. The V end lost 5 bases, the J end lost 6 bases, and 16 bases lay between the germline ends.

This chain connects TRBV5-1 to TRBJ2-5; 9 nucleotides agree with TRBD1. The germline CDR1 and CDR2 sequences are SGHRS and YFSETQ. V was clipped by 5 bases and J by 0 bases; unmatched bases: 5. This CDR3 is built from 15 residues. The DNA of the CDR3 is TGCGCCAGCAGGGAGGACAGGGGAAACCAAGAGACCCAGTACTTC. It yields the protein CASREDRGNQETQYF.

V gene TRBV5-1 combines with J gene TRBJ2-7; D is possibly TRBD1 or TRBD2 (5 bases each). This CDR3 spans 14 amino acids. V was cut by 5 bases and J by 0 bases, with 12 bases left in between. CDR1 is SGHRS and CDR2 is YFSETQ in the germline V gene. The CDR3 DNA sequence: TGCGCCAGCAGGACTAACAGGAACTCCTACGAGCAGTACTTC. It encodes CASRTNRNSYEQYF.

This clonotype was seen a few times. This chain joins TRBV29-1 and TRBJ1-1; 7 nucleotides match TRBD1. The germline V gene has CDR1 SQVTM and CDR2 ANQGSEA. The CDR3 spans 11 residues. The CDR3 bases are TGCAGTGTCCCAGGGGGCACTGAAGCTTTCTTT. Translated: CSVPGGTEAFF.

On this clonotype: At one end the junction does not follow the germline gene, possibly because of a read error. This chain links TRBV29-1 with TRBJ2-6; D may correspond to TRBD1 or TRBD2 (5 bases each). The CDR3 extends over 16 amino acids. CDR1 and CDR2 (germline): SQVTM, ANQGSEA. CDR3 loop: CSVEDLQGAGTNVLTF. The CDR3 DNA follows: TGCAGCGTTGAAGATCTTCAGGGAGCTGGGACCAACGTCCTGACTTTC.

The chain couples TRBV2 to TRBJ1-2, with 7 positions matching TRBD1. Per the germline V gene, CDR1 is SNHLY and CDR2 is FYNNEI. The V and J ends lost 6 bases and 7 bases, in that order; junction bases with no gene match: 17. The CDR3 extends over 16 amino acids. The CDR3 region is CASRSPVQGQRFGYTF. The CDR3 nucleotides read TGTGCCAGCAGGTCTCCTGTACAGGGGCAACGTTTTGGCTACACCTTC.

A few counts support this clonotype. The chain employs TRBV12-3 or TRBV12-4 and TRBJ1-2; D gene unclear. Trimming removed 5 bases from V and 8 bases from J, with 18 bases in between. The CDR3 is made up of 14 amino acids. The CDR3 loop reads CASSPSGMGVGYTF. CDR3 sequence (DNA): TGTGCCAGCAGTCCCTCGGGTATGGGAGTGGGCTACACCTTC.

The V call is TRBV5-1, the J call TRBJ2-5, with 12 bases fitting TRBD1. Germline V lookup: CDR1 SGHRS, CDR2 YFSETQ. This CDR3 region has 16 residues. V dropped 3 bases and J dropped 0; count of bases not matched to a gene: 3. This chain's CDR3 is CASSSRDRGHQETQYF. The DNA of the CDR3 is TGCGCCAGCAGCTCCCGGGACAGGGGGCACCAAGAGACCCAGTACTTC.

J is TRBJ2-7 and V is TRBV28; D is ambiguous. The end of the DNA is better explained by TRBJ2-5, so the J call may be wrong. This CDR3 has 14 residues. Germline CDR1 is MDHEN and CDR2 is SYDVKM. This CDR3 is CASSFPTLRETQYF. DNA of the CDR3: TGTGCCAGCAGTTTCCCGACACTAAGAGAGACCCAGTACTTC.

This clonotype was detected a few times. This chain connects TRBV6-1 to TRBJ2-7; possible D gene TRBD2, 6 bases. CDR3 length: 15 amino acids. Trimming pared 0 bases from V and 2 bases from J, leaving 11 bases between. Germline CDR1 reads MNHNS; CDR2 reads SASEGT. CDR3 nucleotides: TGTGCCAGCAGTGAAGCGGTCGGGAGTGCCTACGAGCAGTACTTC. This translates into CASSEAVGSAYEQYF.

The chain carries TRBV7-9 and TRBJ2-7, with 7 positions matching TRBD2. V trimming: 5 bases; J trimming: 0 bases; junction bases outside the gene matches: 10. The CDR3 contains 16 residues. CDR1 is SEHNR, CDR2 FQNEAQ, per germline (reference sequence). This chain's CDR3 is CASSPPDSGFSYEQYF. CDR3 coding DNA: TGTGCCAGCAGCCCCCCAGATAGCGGGTTCTCCTACGAGCAGTACTTC.

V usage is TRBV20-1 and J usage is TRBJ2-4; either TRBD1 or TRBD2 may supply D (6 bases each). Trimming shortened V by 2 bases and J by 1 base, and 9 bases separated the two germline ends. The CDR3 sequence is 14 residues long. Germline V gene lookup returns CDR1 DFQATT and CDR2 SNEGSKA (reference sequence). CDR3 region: CSARRGAAKNIQYF. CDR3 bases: TGCAGTGCTAGAAGGGGGGCGGCCAAAAACATTCAGTACTTC.

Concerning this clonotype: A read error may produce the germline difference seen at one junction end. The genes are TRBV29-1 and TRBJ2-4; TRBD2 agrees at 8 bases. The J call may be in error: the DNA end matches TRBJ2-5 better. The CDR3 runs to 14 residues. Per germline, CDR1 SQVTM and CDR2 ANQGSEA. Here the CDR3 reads CSVEDRGGRETQYF. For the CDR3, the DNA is TGCAGCGTCGAAGACCGGGGGGGCCGAGAGACCCAGTACTTC.

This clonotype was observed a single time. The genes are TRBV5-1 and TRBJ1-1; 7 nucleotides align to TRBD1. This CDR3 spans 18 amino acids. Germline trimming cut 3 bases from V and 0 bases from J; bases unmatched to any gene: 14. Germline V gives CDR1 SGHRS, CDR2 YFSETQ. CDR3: CASSSGWTGAILNTEAFF. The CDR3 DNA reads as TGCGCCAGCAGCTCCGGGTGGACAGGAGCCATATTGAACACTGAAGCTTTCTTT.

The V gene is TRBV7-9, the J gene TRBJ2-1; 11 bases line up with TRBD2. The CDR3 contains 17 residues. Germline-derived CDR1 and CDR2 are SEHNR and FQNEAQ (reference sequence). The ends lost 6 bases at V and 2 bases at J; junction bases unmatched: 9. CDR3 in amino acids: CASRSSGRSQTYNEQFF. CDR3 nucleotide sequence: TGTGCCAGCAGATCTAGCGGGAGGTCCCAGACCTACAATGAGCAGTTCTTC.

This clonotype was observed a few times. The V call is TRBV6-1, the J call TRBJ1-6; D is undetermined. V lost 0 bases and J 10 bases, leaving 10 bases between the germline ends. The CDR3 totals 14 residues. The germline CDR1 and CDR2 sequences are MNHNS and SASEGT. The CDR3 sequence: CASSEAVGLSPLHF. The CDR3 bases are TGTGCCAGCAGTGAAGCTGTAGGGTTGTCACCCCTCCACTTT.

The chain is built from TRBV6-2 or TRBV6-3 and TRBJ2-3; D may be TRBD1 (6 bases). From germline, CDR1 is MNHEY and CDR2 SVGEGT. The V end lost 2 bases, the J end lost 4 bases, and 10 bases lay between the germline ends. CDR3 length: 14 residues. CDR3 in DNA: TGTGCCAGCAGTTACGCGGACAGCGCAGATACGCAGTATTTT. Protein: CASSYADSADTQYF.

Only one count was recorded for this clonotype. CDR3 loop: CATTWVGREETQYF. CDR3 DNA: TGTGCCACCACGTGGGTCGGGAGGGAAGAGACCCAGTACTTC. V is TRBV15 and J is TRBJ2-5; TRBD2 matches 8 bases. Germline CDR1 and CDR2: LNHNV and YYDKDF (reference sequence). CDR3 length equals 14 residues. The J segment lost 3 bases and the V segment lost 7 bases, leaving 7 bases of the junction unmatched. Full variable domain (outside the CDR3, taken from reference TRBV15 and TRBJ2-5): DAMVIQNPRYQVTQFGKPVTLSCSQTLNHNVMYWYQQKSSQAPKLLFHYYDKDFNNEADTPDNFQSRRPNTSFCFLDIRSPGLGDTAMYLCATTWVGREETQYFGPGTRLLVL.

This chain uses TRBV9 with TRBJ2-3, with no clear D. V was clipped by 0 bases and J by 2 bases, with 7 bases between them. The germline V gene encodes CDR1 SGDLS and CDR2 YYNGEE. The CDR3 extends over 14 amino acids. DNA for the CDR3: TGTGCCAGCAGCGTAGAGGCAGCCACAGATACGCAGTATTTT. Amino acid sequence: CASSVEAATDTQYF. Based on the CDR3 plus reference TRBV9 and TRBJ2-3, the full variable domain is DSGVTQTPKHLITATGQRVTLRCSPRSGDLSVYWYQQSLDQGLQFLIQYYNGEERAKGNILERFSAQQFPDLHSELNLSSLELGDSALYFCASSVEAATDTQYFGPGTRLTVL.

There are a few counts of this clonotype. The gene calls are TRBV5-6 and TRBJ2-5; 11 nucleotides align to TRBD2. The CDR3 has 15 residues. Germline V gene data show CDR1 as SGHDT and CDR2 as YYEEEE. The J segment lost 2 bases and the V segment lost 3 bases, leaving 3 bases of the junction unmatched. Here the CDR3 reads CASSYGTSGQETQYF. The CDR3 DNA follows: TGTGCCAGCAGCTACGGGACTAGCGGACAAGAGACCCAGTACTTC.

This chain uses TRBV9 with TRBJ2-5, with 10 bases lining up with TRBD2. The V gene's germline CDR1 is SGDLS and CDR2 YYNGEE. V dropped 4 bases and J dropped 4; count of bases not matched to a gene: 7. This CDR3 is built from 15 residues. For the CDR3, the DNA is TGTGCCAGCAGCTTCACAGCGGGGGGGACAGAGACCCAGTACTTC. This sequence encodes CASSFTAGGTETQYF.

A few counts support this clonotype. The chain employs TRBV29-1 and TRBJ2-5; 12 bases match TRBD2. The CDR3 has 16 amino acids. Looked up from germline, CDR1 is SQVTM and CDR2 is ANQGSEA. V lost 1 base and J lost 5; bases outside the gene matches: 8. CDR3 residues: CSVEGLAGAGGETQYF. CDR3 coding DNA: TGCAGCGTTGAAGGACTAGCGGGGGCTGGAGGGGAGACCCAGTACTTC.

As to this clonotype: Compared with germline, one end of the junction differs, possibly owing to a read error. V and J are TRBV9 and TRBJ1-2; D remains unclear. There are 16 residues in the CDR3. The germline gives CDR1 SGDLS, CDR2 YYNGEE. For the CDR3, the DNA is TGTACCAGCAGCGGGCCGGGCTCTTACGCGGACTATGGCTACACCTTC. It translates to CTSSGPGSYADYGYTF.

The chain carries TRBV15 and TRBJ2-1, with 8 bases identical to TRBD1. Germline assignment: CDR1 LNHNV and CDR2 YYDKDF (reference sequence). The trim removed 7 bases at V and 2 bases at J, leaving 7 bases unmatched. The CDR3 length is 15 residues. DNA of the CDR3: TGTGCCACCAACACCGGACAGGGAACCTACAATGAGCAGTTCTTC. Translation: CATNTGQGTYNEQFF.

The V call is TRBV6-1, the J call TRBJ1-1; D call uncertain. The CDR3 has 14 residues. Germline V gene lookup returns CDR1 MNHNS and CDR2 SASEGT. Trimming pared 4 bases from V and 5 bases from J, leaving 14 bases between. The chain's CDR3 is CASSAPRPGTEAFF. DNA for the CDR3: TGTGCCAGCAGTGCCCCCCGACCCGGGACTGAAGCTTTCTTT.

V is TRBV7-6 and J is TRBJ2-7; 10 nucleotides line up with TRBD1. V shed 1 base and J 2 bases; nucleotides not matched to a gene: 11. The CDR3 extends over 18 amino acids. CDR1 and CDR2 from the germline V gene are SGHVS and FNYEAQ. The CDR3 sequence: CASSLEGGGGQGTYEQYF. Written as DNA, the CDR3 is TGTGCCAGCAGCTTAGAGGGGGGTGGGGGACAGGGGACCTACGAGCAGTACTTC.

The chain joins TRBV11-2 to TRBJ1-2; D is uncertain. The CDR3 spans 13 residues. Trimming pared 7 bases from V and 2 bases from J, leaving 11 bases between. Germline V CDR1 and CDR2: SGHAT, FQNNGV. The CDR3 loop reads CASTLRTNYGYTF. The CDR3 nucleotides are TGTGCCAGCACTTTAAGGACCAACTATGGCTACACCTTC.

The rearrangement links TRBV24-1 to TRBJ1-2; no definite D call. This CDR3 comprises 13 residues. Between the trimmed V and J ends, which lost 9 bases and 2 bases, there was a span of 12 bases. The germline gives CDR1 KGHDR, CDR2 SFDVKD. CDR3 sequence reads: CATGNVTNYGYTF. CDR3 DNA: TGTGCCACCGGGAACGTTACGAACTATGGCTACACCTTC.

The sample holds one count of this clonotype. In DNA form, the CDR3 reads TGTGCCAGCAGCGACGCTGGGACAGGTCCTATGAACACTGAAGCTTTCTTT. Its translation is CASSDAGTGPMNTEAFF. This rearrangement joins TRBV9 to TRBJ1-1; 8 bases agree with TRBD1. The CDR3 consists of 17 residues. CDR1 is SGDLS and CDR2 is YYNGEE in the germline V gene. Unmatched junction bases numbered 10, after V lost 3 bases and J lost 0 bases.

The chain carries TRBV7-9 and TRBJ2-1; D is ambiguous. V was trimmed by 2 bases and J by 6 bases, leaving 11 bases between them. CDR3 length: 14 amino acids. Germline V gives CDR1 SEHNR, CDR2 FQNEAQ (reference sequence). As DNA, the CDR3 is TGTGCCAGCAGCTTAAGGATGGAAGGCAATGAGCAGTTCTTC. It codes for CASSLRMEGNEQFF.

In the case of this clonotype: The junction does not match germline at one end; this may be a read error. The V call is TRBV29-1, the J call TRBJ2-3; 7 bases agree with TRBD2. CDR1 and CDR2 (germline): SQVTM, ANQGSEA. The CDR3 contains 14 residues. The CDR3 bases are TGCAGCGTTGTGACTAGCCTAAGCACAGATACACAGTATTTT. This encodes CSVVTSLSTDTQYF.

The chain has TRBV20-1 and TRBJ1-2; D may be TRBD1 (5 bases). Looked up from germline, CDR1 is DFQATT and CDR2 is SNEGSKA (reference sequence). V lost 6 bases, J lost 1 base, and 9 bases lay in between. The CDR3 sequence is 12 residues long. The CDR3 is CSAYRINYGYTF. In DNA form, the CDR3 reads TGCAGTGCGTACAGGATTAACTATGGCTACACCTTC.